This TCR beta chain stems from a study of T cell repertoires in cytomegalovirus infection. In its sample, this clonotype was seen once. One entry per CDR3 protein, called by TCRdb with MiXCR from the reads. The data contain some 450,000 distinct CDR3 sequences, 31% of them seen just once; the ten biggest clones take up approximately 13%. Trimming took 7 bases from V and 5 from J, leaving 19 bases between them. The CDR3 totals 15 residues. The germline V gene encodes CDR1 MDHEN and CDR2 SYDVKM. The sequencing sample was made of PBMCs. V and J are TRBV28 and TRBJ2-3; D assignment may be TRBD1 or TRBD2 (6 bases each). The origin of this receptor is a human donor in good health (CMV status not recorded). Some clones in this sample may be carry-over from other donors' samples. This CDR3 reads CASNPSGGSGDTQYF. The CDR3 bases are TGTGCCAGCAACCCCTCCGGGGGCTCAGGAGATACGCAGTATTTT.